These 8 T cell receptor beta chains were sequenced from one sample in a study of human T cells and chemical hapten exposure. Indicated time point: patch test 1, 2 weeks after DPC sensitization. Treatment defined: therapeutic diphenylcyclopropenone sensitization with weekly scalp DPC. Blood, whole and unfractionated, served as the source for total RNA extraction. TCRdb reanalysed the RACE reads using MiXCR and keeps one entry per CDR3 protein. Seen here are roughly 52,000 distinct CDR3 sequences, around 10% observed once, and the top ten hold approximately 1.8%. This material consisted of whole blood, taken in connection with sensitization to the hapten diphenylcyclopropenone (DPC). These receptors came from a woman in her thirties or forties with alopecia areata. Some clones in this sample may be carry-over from other donors' samples.

This clonotype was recorded many times. The gene calls are TRBV27 and TRBJ2-7; perhaps TRBD2 as D (6 bases). Germline-derived CDR1 and CDR2 are MNHEY and SMNVEV (reference sequence). The CDR3 runs 13 residues. V shed 5 bases and J shed 4 bases, with 12 bases lying between them. The CDR3 DNA reads as TGTGCCAGCAGTGATAGCGGAGAATACGAGCAGTACTTC. Protein sequence: CASSDSGEYEQYF.

This clonotype was picked up a small number of times. This chain connects TRBV20-1 to TRBJ2-3; TRBD2 might be the D (5 bases). The CDR3 consists of 15 residues. CDR1 and CDR2 from the germline V gene are DFQATT and SNEGSKA (reference sequence). The V and J ends lost 5 bases and 3 bases respectively, with 18 bases between them. In DNA form, the CDR3 reads TGCAGTGCTCGCCCGGGTAGCGACATTACAGATACGCAGTATTTT. This sequence encodes CSARPGSDITDTQYF.

A few counts support this clonotype. The chain recombines TRBV7-9 with TRBJ2-1; D gene unclear. V was shortened by 5 bases and J by 8 bases, with 4 bases between the two germline ends. There are 10 residues in the CDR3. Germline V gives CDR1 SEHNR, CDR2 FQNEAQ (reference sequence). CDR3 sequence reads: CASSRYEQFF. CDR3 coding DNA: TGTGCCAGCAGCAGGTATGAGCAGTTCTTC.

V usage is TRBV7-6 and J usage is TRBJ2-3, with D possibly matching TRBD2 (5 bases). CDR1 and CDR2 (germline): SGHVS, FNYEAQ. The CDR3 has 14 amino acids. V lost 1 base and J lost 4, with 9 bases in between. CDR3 DNA: TGTGCCAGCAGCTTAGTGGGAGTATCAGATACGCAGTATTTT. Translating gives CASSLVGVSDTQYF.

This clonotype appeared a few times. The rearrangement joins TRBV12-3 or TRBV12-4 to TRBJ2-1; TRBD1 matches 8 bases. This CDR3 has 15 amino acids. V was clipped by 6 bases and J by 2 bases; unmatched bases: 6. CDR3 in amino acids: CASSPTGAAYNEQFF. The CDR3, as DNA: TGTGCCAGCAGCCCGACAGGGGCAGCCTACAATGAGCAGTTCTTC.

This clonotype showed up just a few times. The rearrangement uses TRBV20-1 and TRBJ2-3, with TRBD1 identical over 8 bases. V dropped 0 bases and J dropped 5; count of bases not matched to a gene: 7. The CDR3 has 15 residues. Germline CDR1 and CDR2: DFQATT and SNEGSKA (reference sequence). CDR3 loop: CSARDVAGGVDTQYF. The CDR3 DNA is TGCAGTGCTAGAGATGTTGCAGGGGGCGTAGATACGCAGTATTTT.

This clonotype came up many times. The chain combines TRBV3-1 with TRBJ1-2; TRBD1 aligns across 8 bases. Germline V lookup: CDR1 LGHDT, CDR2 YNNKEL (reference sequence). The CDR3 loop spans 15 amino acids. Trimming at V came to 1 base and at J to 7 bases, leaving 8 bases not matched to a gene. Written as DNA, the CDR3 is TGTGCCAGCAGCCAAGGCGGCAGGGGGCGTTTTGGCTACACCTTC. Its protein product is CASSQGGRGRFGYTF.

Only a few counts were recorded for this clonotype. The chain couples TRBV5-1 to TRBJ2-5; a weak D match, TRBD2 (6 bases). Trimming removed 1 base at V and 6 bases at J, with 16 bases between. Per the germline V gene, CDR1 is SGHRS and CDR2 is YFSETQ. This CDR3 contains 15 residues. As DNA, the CDR3 is TGCGCCAGCAGCTTGTCTAGCGTCGAGGGAAAGACCCAGTACTTC. As protein: CASSLSSVEGKTQYF.